Listed here is a single TCR beta chain. Its antigen is unknown. The CDR3 is 12 amino acids. V dropped 8 bases and J dropped 7 bases, with 15 bases sitting between them. Germline V gives CDR1 MNHEY, CDR2 SMNVEV (reference sequence). In the original workflow: Junction-only immunoSEQ data arrived without quality scores, meaning filtering differed. The protocol was immunoSEQ multiplex PCR, while the TCRdb copy is restricted to in-frame clones and leaves out a portion. That table furnishes V, J and clone size, whereas the DNA furnished D and trimming. The sample records about 2.2 million clones, just over 90% being singletons. The data belong to a study of shared clonotypes between healthy human individuals. Study overall: Three CD4 naive, three CD4 memory, two CD8 naive and one CD8 memory plate were used per donor. Study observations and caveats: Generally, naive subsets came out with larger estimated richness than memory subsets.

Positive CCR7 selection of CD45RO-negative cells yielded the naive CD8 cells, and terminally differentiated effector memory CD45RA+ cells were excluded. Sequencing used naive CD8+ T cells from PBMCs. The genes are TRBV27 and TRBJ2-7; tentative D call: TRBD1 (7 bases). This receptor was identified in a man in his late teens or twenties in good health. Some clones in this sample may be carry-over from other donors' samples. CDR3 region: CASGGGELEQYF. The CDR3 DNA reads as TGTGCCAGCGGAGGGGGCGAATTGGAGCAGTACTTC.